The 3 T cell receptor beta chains listed next were all sequenced from one sample in a study of blood T cell repertoires in COVID-19. Generated by immunoSEQ multiplex PCR, the TCRdb table keeps only in-frame clones and is missing some. The data show some 260,000 clones, 85% to 90% seen once. The material sequenced was peripheral blood. These TCRs come from a woman in her forties who had recovered from COVID-19.

V gene TRBV5-6 combines with J gene TRBJ2-1, with 11 bases matching TRBD2. The CDR3 runs to 17 residues. Trimming removed 0 bases from V and 4 bases from J; junction bases left unmatched: 6. Germline assignment: CDR1 SGHDT and CDR2 YYEEEE. The CDR3 loop is CASSLGPPSGGYNEQFF. In DNA form, the CDR3 reads TGTGCCAGCAGCTTGGGGCCCCCTAGCGGGGGGTACAATGAGCAGTTCTTC.

The chain couples TRBV27 to TRBJ2-2, with a weak D call TRBD1 (6 bases). Germline values: CDR1 MNHEY, CDR2 SMNVEV (reference sequence). V was clipped by 7 bases and J by 6 bases, with 12 bases between them. The CDR3 is 13 residues long. The CDR3 bases are TGTGCCAGCAACCAGGGGATTTCCGGGGAGCTGTTTTTT. It specifies CASNQGISGELFF.

This chain connects TRBV20-1 to TRBJ1-2, with D tentatively TRBD1 (5 bases). The CDR3 is made up of 8 amino acids. Germline V CDR1 and CDR2: DFQATT, SNEGSKA (reference sequence). V was trimmed by 6 bases and J by 11 bases, leaving 7 bases between them. CDR3 sequence (DNA): TGCAGTGCAGGGGTTTACACCTTC. Translating gives CSAGVYTF.